This T cell receptor beta chain was obtained from a study of Ad26.COV2.S vaccination and SARS-CoV-2 variants. Whole-study results and caveats: Possibly, TCR breadth and depth analyses underestimated total T cell responses.

Treatment in this sample: over 15 received Ad26.COV2.S at low or high dose, single or two shots; five or six received placebo; per-sample allocation not given. Samples analyzed were those drawn on day 63 after the first vaccine or placebo injection. The donor was a Boston adult aged 18-55 years. Participants' vaccine, an Ad26 vector, delivered Wuhan-strain SARS-CoV-2 spike. Libraries were prepared by immunoSEQ multiplex PCR; TCRdb keeps only in-frame clonotypes and omits some of them. The data hold about 330,000 clones, with roughly 90% observed a single time. Comments on this clone: Its specificity is not known.

The CDR3 is 15 residues long. Germline values: CDR1 LNHDA, CDR2 SQIVND (reference sequence). V was clipped by 6 bases and J by 5 bases, with 19 bases between them. The starting material was peripheral blood, obtained in a trial of Ad26.COV2.S vaccine versus placebo. The chain is built from TRBV19 and TRBJ1-2, with a tentative D call TRBD1 (6 bases). This sequence was found in a person aged 18 to 59 who received the Ad26.COV2.S COVID-19 vaccine or a placebo. As DNA, the CDR3 is TGTGCCAGTAGCCGACAGGTAGAGGCGCGGTATGGCTACACCTTC. It yields the protein CASSRQVEARYGYTF.